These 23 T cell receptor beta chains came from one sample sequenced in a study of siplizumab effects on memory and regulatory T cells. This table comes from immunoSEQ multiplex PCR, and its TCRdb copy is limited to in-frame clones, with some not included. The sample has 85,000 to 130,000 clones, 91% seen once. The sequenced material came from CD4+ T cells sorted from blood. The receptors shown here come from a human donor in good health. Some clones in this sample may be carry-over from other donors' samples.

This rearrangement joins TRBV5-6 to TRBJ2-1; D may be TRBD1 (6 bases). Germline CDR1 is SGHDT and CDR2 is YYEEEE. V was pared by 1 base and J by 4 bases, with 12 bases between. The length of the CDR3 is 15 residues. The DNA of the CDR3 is TGTGCCAGCAGCTTGACAGGGAAAGATTACAATGAGCAGTTCTTC. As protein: CASSLTGKDYNEQFF.

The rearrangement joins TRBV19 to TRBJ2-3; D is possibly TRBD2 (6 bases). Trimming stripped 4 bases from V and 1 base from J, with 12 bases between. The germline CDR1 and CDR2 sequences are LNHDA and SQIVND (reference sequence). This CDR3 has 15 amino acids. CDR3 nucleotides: TGTGCCAGTAGTAAGACTAGGTTGGGCACAGATACGCAGTATTTT. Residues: CASSKTRLGTDTQYF.

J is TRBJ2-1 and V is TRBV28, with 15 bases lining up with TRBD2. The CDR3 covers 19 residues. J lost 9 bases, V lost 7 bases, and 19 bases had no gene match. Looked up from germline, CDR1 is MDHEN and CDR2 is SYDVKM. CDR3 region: CASKTDSPGLAGGYGEQFF. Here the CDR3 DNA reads TGTGCCAGCAAAACGGACTCTCCGGGACTAGCGGGAGGTTACGGTGAGCAGTTCTTC.

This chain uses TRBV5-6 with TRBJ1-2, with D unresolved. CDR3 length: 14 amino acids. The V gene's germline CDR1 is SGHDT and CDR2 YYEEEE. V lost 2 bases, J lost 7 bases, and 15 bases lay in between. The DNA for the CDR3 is TGTGCCAGCAGCTTTGAGAGCCCCTCGGGTGGCTACACCTTC. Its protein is CASSFESPSGGYTF.

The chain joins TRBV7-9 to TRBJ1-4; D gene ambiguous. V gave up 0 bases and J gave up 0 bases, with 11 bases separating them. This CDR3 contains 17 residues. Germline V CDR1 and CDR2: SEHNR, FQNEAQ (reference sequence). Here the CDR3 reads CASSLAIQDSTNEKLFF. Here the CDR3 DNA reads TGTGCCAGCAGCTTAGCGATCCAGGATTCAACTAATGAAAAACTGTTTTTT. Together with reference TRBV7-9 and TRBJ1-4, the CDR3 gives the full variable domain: DTGVSQNPRHKITKRGQNVTFRCDPISEHNRLYWYRQTLGQGPEFLTYFQNEAQLEKSRLLSDRFSAERPKGSFSTLEIQRTEQGDSAMYLCASSLAIQDSTNEKLFFGSGTQLSVL.

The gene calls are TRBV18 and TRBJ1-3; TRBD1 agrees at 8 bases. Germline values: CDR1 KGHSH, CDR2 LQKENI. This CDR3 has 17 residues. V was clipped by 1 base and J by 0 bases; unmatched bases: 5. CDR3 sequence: CASSPLAGQASGNTIYF. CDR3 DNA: TGTGCCAGCTCACCACTGGCGGGACAGGCCTCTGGAAACACCATATATTTT. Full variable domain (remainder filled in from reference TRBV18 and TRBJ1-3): NAGVMQNPRHLVRRRGQEARLRCSPMKGHSHVYWYRQLPEEGLKFMVYLQKENIIDESGMPKERFSAEFPKEGPSILRIQQVVRGDSAAYFCASSPLAGQASGNTIYFGEGSWLTVV.

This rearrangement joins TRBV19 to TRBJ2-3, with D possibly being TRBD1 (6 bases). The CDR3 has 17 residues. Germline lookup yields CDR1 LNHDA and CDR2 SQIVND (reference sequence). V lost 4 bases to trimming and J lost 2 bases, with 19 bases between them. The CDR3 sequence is CASSTRAFGGHTDTQYF. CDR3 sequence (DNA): TGTGCCAGTAGTACCCGGGCGTTTGGGGGCCACACAGATACGCAGTATTTT.

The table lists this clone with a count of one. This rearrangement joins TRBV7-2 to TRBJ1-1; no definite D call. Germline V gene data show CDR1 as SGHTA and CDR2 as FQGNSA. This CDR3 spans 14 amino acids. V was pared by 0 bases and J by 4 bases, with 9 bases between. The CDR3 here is CASSLAAYVTEAFF. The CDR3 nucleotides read TGTGCCAGCAGCTTAGCGGCCTACGTCACTGAAGCTTTCTTT.

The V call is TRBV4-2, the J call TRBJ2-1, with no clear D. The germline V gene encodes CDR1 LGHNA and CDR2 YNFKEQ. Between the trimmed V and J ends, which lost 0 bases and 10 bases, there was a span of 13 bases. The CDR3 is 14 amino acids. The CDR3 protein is CASSQELDLREQFF. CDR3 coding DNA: TGTGCCAGCAGCCAAGAGCTTGACTTGAGGGAGCAGTTCTTC.

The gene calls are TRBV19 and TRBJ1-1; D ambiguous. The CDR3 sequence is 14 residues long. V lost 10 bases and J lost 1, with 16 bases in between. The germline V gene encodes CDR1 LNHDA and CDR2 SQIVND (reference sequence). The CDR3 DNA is TGTGCCATAAGGCCAGGCGGGCCGAACACTGAAGCTTTCTTT. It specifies CAIRPGGPNTEAFF.

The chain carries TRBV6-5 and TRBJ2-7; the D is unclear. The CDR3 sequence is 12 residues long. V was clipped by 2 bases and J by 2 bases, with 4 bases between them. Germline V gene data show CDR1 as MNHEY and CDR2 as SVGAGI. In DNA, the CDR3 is TGTGCCAGCAGTTACCGCCCCTACGAGCAGTACTTC. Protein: CASSYRPYEQYF.

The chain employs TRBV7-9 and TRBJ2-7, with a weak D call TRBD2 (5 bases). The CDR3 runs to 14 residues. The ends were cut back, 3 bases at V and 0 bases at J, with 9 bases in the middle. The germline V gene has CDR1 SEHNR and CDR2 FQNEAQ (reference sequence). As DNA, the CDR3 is TGTGCCAGCAGCTTGAGGGTAGACTCCTACGAGCAGTACTTC. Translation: CASSLRVDSYEQYF.

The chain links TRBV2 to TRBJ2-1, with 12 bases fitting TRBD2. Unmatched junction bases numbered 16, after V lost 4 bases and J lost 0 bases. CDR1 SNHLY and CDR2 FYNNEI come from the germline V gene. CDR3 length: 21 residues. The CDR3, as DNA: TGTGCCAGCAGTGGGGAAGGGACTAGCGGGCGTGGAGCTAGCTCCTACAATGAGCAGTTCTTC. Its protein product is CASSGEGTSGRGASSYNEQFF.

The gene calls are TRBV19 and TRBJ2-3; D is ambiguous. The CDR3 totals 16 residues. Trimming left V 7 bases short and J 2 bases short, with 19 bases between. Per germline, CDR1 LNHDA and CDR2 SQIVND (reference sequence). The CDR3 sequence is CASTDRAVSFTDTQYF. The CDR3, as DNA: TGTGCCAGTACCGACCGGGCAGTTTCCTTCACAGATACGCAGTATTTT. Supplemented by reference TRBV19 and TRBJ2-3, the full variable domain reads DGGITQSPKYLFRKEGQNVTLSCEQNLNHDAMYWYRQDPGQGLRLIYYSQIVNDFQKGDIAEGYSVSREKKESFPLTVTSAQKNPTAFYLCASTDRAVSFTDTQYFGPGTRLTVL.

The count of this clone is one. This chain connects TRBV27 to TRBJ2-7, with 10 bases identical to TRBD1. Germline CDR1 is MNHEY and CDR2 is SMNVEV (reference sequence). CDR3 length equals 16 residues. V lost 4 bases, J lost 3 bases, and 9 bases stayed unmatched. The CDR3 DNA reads TGTGCCAGCAGTTACTCCGGGACAGGGGCCCTCTACGAGCAGTACTTC. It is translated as CASSYSGTGALYEQYF.

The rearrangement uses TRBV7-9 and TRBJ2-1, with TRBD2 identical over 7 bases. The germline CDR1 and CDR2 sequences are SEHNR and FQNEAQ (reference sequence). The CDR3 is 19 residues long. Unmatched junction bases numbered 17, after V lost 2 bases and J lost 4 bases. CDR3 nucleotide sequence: TGTGCCAGCAGCTTAAGTGCCAGCGGGAACAAGAGGGGTTACAATGAGCAGTTCTTC. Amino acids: CASSLSASGNKRGYNEQFF.

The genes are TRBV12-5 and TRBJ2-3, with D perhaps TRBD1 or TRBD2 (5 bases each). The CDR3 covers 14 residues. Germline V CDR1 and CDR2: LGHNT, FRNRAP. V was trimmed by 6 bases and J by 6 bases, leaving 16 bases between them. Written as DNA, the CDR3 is TGTGCTAGTGGCCCTCCGGGACCCGTGGATACGCAGTATTTT. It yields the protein CASGPPGPVDTQYF.

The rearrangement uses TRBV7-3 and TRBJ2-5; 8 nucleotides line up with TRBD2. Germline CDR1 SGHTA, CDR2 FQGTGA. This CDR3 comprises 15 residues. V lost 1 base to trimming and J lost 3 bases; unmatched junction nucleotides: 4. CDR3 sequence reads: CASSLSSGIKETQYF. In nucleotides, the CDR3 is TGTGCCAGCAGCTTAAGTAGCGGGATAAAAGAGACCCAGTACTTC.

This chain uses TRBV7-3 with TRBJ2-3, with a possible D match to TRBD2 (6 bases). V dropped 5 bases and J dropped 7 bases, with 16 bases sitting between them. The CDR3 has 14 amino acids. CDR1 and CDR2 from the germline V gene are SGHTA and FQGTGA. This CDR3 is CASSPPGRGNTQYF. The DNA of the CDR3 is TGTGCCAGCAGCCCGCCCGGGAGAGGAAATACGCAGTATTTT. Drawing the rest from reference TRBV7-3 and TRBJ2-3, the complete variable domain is GAGVSQTPSNKVTEKGKYVELRCDPISGHTALYWYRQSLGQGPEFLIYFQGTGAADDSGLPNDRFFAVRPEGSVSTLKIQRTERGDSAVYLCASSPPGRGNTQYFGPGTRLTVL.

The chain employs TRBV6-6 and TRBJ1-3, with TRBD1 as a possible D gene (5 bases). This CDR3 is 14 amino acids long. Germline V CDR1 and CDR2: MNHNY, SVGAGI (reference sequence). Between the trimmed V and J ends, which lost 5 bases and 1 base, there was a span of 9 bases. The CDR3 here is CASSRDGSGNTIYF. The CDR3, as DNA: TGTGCCAGCAGTAGGGACGGTTCTGGAAACACCATATATTTT.

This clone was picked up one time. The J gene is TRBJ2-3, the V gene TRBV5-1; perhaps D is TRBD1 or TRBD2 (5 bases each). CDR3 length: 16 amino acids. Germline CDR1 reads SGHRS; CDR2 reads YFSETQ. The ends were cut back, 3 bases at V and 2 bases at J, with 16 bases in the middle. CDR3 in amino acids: CASSWGGPTSTDTQYF. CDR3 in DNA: TGCGCCAGCAGCTGGGGCGGGCCGACTTCCACAGATACGCAGTATTTT.

The CDR3 region has the DNA TGTGCCAGCAGCTCCTCGAGAGGCCACAATGAGCAGTTCTTC. It translates to CASSSSRGHNEQFF. The V call is TRBV7-3, the J call TRBJ2-1; no clear D. The germline gives CDR1 SGHTA, CDR2 FQGTGA. The CDR3 runs 14 residues. The V end lost 4 bases, the J end lost 5 bases, and 12 bases lay between the germline ends.

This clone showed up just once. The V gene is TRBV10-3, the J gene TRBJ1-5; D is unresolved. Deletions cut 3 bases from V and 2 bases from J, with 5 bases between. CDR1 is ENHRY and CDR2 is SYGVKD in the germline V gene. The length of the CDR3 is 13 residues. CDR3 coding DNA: TGTGCCATCAGTGATCGGGGCAATCAGCCCCAGCATTTT. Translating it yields CAISDRGNQPQHF.